This T cell receptor (beta chain) was documented in a study of cytomegalovirus exposure and HLA in healthy donors. This CDR3 is 12 amino acids long. Germline-derived CDR1 and CDR2 are SQVTM and ANQGSEA. 13 Jbeta primers and 60 Vbeta primers were used for the PCR. This table comes from immunoSEQ multiplex PCR, and its TCRdb copy is limited to in-frame clones, with some not included. In the table there are about 140,000 clones, roughly 77% of which are singletons. Sequenced input: PBMCs. The receptor was derived from a female donor in good health and CMV-seronegative. The J gene is TRBJ2-7, the V gene TRBV29-1; no definite D call. The CDR3 region has the DNA TGCATCAAGCAGAAGGCGGCATACGAGCAGTACTTC. Its translation: CIKQKAAYEQYF.